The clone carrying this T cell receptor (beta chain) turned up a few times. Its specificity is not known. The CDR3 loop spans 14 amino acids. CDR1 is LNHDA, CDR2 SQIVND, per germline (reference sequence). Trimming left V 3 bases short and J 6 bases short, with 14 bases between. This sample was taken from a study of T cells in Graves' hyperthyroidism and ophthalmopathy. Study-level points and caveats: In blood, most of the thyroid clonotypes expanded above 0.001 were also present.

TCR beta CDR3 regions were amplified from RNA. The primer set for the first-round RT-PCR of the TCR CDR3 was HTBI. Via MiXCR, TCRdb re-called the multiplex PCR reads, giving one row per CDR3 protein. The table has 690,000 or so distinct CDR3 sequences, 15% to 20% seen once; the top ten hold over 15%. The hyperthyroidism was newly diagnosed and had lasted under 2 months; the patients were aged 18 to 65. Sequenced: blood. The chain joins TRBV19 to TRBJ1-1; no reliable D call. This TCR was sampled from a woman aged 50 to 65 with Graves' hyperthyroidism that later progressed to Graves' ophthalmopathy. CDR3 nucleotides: TGTGCCAGTAGTATTATTCCGCGTAGTCCTGAAGCTTTCTTT. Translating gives CASSIIPRSPEAFF.